These 12 T cell receptor beta chains originate from one sample sequenced in a study of T cell repertoires in cytomegalovirus infection (dated 2019 in TCRdb). The reads were generated on an Illumina HiSeq 1500. The public reads were reanalyzed by TCRdb: fastp trimming at Q25, MiXCR alignment, in-frame beta chains only. Rows with a matching CDR3 protein are joined into one entry that keeps the most common DNA and genes. The sample has about 260,000 distinct CDR3 sequences on record, roughly 10% of them singletons. The ten most abundant clones make up around 15% of the sample. Sequenced input: PBMCs. The source of these receptors is a human donor in good health (CMV status not recorded). Some clones in this sample may be carry-over from other donors' samples.

The chain joins TRBV6-6 to TRBJ2-1; 11 positions match TRBD2. Germline-derived CDR1 and CDR2 are MNHNY and SVGAGI (reference sequence). V trimming: 0 bases; J trimming: 10 bases; junction bases outside the gene matches: 2. CDR3 length: 14 residues. Here the CDR3 DNA reads TGTGCCAGCAGTTACTCGACTAGCGGGAAAGAGCAGTTCTTC. It encodes CASSYSTSGKEQFF.

The table lists this clonotype with many counts. The chain combines TRBV7-2 with TRBJ1-1, with a tentative D call TRBD1 (6 bases). Germline CDR1 is SGHTA and CDR2 is FQGNSA. CDR3 length equals 15 residues. Trimming cost V 8 bases and J 0 bases, with 16 bases left between them. The CDR3 DNA sequence: TGTGCCAGCTATACAGGGCCCCCCATGAACACTGAAGCTTTCTTT. Residues: CASYTGPPMNTEAFF.

Many counts were recorded for this clonotype. This rearrangement joins TRBV28 to TRBJ1-6; D is unclear. V was clipped by 5 bases and J by 7 bases, with 15 bases between them. The CDR3 is 15 residues long. CDR1 is MDHEN, CDR2 SYDVKM, per germline. The CDR3 region has the DNA TGTGCCAGCAGTGAAAACTGGGCTACGAATTCACCCCTCCACTTT. This translates into CASSENWATNSPLHF.

This clonotype was detected many times. CDR3 DNA: TGTGCCAGCAGCTTATCCCCACAGGGTAGCAATCAGCCCCAGCATTTT. Its protein product is CASSLSPQGSNQPQHF. V and J are TRBV7-2 and TRBJ1-5, with D possibly TRBD1 on 6 matching bases. V lost 2 bases and J 0 bases, leaving 11 bases between the germline ends. Germline V gene sequence: CDR1 SGHTA, CDR2 FQGNSA. This CDR3 spans 16 amino acids. Full variable domain (remainder filled in from reference TRBV7-2 and TRBJ1-5): GAGVSQSPSNKVTEKGKDVELRCDPISGHTALYWYRQSLGQGLEFLIYFQGNSAPDKSGLPSDRFSAERTGGSVSTLTIQRTQQEDSAVYLCASSLSPQGSNQPQHFGDGTRLSIL.

This clonotype occurred many times. V usage is TRBV27 and J usage is TRBJ2-7; D is unclear. V was cut by 6 bases and J by 5 bases, with 11 bases left in between. From germline, CDR1 is MNHEY and CDR2 SMNVEV (reference sequence). This CDR3 comprises 12 residues. The CDR3 is CASRDGVDEQYF. CDR3 nucleotides: TGTGCCAGCAGGGACGGTGTAGACGAGCAGTACTTC.

This clonotype occurred a few times. The chain links TRBV2 to TRBJ1-1, with TRBD1 as a possible D gene (5 bases). The germline V gene has CDR1 SNHLY and CDR2 FYNNEI. The CDR3 is made up of 15 amino acids. The V gene lost 7 bases and the J gene lost 5 bases, with 20 bases spanning the gap. This CDR3 is CASIWGFNPRTEAFF. The CDR3 DNA reads TGTGCCAGCATTTGGGGGTTTAACCCGAGGACTGAAGCTTTCTTT.

This clonotype was observed a handful of times. The J gene is TRBJ1-5, the V gene TRBV11-2, with D unresolved. CDR3 length: 15 residues. The V end lost 1 base, the J end lost 2 bases, and 9 bases lay between the germline ends. Germline assignment: CDR1 SGHAT and CDR2 FQNNGV. As DNA, the CDR3 is TGTGCCAGCAGCTTAGCCCCCGGGGGCAATCAGCCCCAGCATTTT. Translating it yields CASSLAPGGNQPQHF.

The table lists this clonotype with many counts. V gene TRBV15 combines with J gene TRBJ2-1; D possibly corresponds to TRBD1 (7 bases). CDR3 length: 16 residues. V lost 0 bases and J lost 4, with 13 bases in between. Looked up from germline, CDR1 is LNHNV and CDR2 is YYDKDF (reference sequence). This chain's CDR3 is CATSRDQGGQYNEQFF. In DNA, the CDR3 is TGTGCCACCAGCAGAGATCAGGGGGGCCAGTACAATGAGCAGTTCTTC.

The chain recombines TRBV6-6 with TRBJ2-7; 7 bases fit TRBD2. Trimming at V came to 0 bases and at J to 5 bases, leaving 10 bases not matched to a gene. This CDR3 has 16 amino acids. CDR1 and CDR2 (germline): MNHNY, SVGAGI (reference sequence). CDR3: CASSYSKATSIHEQYF. As DNA, the CDR3 is TGTGCCAGCAGTTACTCGAAAGCGACTAGCATCCACGAGCAGTACTTC.

This clonotype was observed a few times. V and J are TRBV12-3 or TRBV12-4 and TRBJ1-6; D is unresolved. This CDR3 is built from 14 residues. Trimming cost V 3 bases and J 5 bases, with 8 bases left between them. The CDR3 nucleotides are TGTGCCAGCAGTTTCTGGACGAATAATTCACCCCTCCACTTT. This translates into CASSFWTNNSPLHF.

This rearrangement joins TRBV20-1 to TRBJ2-1, with D perhaps TRBD2 (5 bases). From germline, CDR1 is DFQATT and CDR2 SNEGSKA (reference sequence). The ends were cut back, 1 base at V and 7 bases at J, with 17 bases in the middle. The CDR3 length is 15 residues. CDR3 region: CSARAWASLRNEQFF. The CDR3 DNA is TGCAGTGCTAGAGCCTGGGCTAGCCTGAGGAATGAGCAGTTCTTC.

This clonotype was counted only a few times. This chain joins TRBV2 and TRBJ2-2, with unresolved D. Germline CDR1 and CDR2: SNHLY and FYNNEI. CDR3 length equals 14 residues. V was shortened by 7 bases and J by 4 bases, with 13 bases between the two germline ends. CDR3 sequence (DNA): TGTGCCAGCACCTGGACCTCTGTCACCGGGGAGCTGTTTTTT. Its protein product is CASTWTSVTGELFF.